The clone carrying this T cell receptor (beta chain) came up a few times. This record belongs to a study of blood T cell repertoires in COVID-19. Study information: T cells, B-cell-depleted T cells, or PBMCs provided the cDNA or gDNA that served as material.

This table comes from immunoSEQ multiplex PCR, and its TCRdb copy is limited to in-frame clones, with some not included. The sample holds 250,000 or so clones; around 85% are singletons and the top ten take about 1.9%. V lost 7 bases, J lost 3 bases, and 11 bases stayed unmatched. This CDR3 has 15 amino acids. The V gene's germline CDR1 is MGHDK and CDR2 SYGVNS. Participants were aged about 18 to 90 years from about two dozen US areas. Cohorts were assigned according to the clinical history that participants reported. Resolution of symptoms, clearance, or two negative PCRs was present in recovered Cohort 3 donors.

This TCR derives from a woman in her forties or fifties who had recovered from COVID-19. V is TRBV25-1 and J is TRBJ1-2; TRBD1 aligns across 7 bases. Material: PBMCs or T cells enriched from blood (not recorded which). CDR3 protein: CASNTGTESDYGYTF. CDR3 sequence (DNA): TGTGCCAGCAATACTGGGACAGAGAGTGACTATGGCTACACCTTC.